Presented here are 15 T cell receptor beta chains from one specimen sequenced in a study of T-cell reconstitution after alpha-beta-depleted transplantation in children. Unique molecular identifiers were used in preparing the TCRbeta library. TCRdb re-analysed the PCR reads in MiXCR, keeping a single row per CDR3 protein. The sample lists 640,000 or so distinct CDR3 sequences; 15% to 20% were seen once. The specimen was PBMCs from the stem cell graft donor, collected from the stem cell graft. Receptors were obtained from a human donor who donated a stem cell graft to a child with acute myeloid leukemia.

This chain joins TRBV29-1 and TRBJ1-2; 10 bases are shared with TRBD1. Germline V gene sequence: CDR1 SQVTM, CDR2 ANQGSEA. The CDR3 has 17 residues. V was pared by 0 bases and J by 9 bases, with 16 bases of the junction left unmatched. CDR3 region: CSVEDPGQGFSPRRYTF. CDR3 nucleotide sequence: TGCAGCGTTGAAGATCCGGGACAGGGGTTTTCCCCCAGGCGCTACACCTTC.

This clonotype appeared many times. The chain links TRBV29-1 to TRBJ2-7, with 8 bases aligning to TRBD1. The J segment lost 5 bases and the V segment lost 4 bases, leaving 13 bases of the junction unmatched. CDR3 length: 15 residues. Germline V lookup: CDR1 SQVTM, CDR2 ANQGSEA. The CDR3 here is CSVGGIRAGGDEQYF. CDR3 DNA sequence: TGCAGCGTTGGGGGCATAAGGGCAGGGGGCGACGAGCAGTACTTC.

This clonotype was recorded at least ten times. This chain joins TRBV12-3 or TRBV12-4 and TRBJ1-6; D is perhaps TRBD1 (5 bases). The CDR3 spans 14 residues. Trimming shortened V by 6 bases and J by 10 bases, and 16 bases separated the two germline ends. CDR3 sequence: CASSLRFGASPLHF. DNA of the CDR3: TGTGCCAGCAGCTTACGGTTCGGGGCGTCACCCCTCCACTTT.

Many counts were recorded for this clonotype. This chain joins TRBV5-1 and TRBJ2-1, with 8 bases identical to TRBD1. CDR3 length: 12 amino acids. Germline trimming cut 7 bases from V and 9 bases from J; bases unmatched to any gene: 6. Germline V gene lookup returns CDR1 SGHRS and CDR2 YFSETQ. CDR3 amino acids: CASQDRVGEQFF. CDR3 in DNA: TGCGCCAGCCAGGACAGGGTGGGTGAGCAGTTCTTC.

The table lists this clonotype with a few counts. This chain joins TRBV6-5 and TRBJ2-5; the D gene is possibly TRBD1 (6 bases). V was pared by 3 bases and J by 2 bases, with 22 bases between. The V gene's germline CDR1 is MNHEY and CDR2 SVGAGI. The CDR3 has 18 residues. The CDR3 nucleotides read TGTGCCAGCAGTTATTCTTTGAAAGACAGGTACATGCAAGAGACCCAGTACTTC. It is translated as CASSYSLKDRYMQETQYF.

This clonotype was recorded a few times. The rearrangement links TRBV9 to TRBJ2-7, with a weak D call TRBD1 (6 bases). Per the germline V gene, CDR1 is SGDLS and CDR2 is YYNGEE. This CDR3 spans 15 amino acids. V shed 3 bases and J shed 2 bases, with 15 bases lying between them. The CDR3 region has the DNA TGTGCCAGCAGCGCCGGGACAATGCCTCCCTACGAGCAGTACTTC. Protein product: CASSAGTMPPYEQYF. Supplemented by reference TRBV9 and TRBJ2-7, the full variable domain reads DSGVTQTPKHLITATGQRVTLRCSPRSGDLSVYWYQQSLDQGLQFLIQYYNGEERAKGNILERFSAQQFPDLHSELNLSSLELGDSALYFCASSAGTMPPYEQYFGPGTRLTVT.

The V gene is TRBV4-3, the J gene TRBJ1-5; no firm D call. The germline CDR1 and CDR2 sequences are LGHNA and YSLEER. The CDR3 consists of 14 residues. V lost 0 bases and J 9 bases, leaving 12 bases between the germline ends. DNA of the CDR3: TGCGCCAGCAGCCAAGAGACCGCCTTGAGGCCCCAGCATTTT. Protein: CASSQETALRPQHF.

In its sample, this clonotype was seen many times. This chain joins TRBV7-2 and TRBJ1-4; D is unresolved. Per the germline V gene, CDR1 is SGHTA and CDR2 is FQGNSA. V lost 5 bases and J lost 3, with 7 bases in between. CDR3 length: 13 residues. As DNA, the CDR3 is TGTGCCAGCAGCCGGCGGTCTAATGAAAAACTGTTTTTT. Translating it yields CASSRRSNEKLFF.

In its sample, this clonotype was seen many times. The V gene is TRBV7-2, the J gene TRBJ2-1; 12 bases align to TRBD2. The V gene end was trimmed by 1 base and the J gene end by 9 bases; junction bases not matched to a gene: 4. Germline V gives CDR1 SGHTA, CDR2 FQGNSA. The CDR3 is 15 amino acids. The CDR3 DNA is TGTGCCAGCAGCTTAGGGCTAGCGGGGGGGGTTGAGCAGTTCTTC. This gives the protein CASSLGLAGGVEQFF.

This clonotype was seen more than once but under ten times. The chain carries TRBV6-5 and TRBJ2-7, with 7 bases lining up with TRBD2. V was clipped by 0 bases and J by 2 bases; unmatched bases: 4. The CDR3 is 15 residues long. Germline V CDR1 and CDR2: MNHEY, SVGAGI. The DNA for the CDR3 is TGTGCCAGCAGTTACTCGATTGGGGGGGCCTACGAGCAGTACTTC. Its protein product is CASSYSIGGAYEQYF.

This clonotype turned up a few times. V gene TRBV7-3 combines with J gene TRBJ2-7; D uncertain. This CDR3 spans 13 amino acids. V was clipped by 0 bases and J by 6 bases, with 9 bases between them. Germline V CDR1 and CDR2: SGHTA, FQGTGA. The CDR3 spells CASSLTPLSEQYF. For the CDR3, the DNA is TGTGCCAGCAGCTTAACTCCCTTAAGCGAGCAGTACTTC.

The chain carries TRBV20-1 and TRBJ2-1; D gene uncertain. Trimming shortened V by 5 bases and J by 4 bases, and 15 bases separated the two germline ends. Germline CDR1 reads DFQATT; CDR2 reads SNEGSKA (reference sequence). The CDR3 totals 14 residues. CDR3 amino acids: CSAQPSTAYNEQFF. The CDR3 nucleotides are TGCAGTGCTCAGCCCTCGACGGCTTACAATGAGCAGTTCTTC.

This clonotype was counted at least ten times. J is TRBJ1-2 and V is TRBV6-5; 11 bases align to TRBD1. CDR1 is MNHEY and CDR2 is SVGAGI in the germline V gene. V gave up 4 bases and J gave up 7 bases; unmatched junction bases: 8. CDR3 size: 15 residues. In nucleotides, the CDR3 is TGTGCCAGCAGTTCGACCCCGGGACAGGGGGGTGGCTACACCTTC. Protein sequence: CASSSTPGQGGGYTF.

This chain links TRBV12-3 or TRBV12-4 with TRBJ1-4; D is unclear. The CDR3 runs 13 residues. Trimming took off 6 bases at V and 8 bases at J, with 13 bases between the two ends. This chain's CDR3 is CASSTPGGEKLFF. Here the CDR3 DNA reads TGTGCCAGCAGCACCCCGGGAGGGGAAAAACTGTTTTTT.

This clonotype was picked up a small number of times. The CDR3 nucleotides read TGCGCCAGCAGCCAAGGACGGGCAACAGATACGCAGTATTTT. Translation: CASSQGRATDTQYF. This chain joins TRBV4-1 and TRBJ2-3; D gene ambiguous. Germline CDR1 MGHRA, CDR2 YSYEKL. V lost 1 base and J 3 bases, leaving 8 bases between the germline ends. This CDR3 is built from 14 residues.